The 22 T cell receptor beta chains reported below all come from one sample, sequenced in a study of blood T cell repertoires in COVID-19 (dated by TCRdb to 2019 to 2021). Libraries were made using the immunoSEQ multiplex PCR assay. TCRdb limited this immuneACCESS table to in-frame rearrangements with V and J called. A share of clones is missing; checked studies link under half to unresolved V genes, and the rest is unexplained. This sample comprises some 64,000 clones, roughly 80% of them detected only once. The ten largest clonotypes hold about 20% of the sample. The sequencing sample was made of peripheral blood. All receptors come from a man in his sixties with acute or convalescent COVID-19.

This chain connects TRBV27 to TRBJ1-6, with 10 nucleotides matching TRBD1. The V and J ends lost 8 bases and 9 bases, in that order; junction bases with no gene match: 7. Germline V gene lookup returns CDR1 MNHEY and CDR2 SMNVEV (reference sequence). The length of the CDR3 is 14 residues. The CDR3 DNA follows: TGTGCCAGCGGGGCGACAGGGGGCCCTTCACCCCTCCACTTT. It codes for CASGATGGPSPLHF.

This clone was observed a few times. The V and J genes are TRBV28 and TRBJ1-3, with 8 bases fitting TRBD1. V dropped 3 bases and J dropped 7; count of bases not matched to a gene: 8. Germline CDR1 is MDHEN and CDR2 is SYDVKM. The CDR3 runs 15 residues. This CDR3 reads CASSLARQGANTIYF. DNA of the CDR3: TGTGCCAGCAGTTTGGCGCGGCAGGGGGCCAACACCATATATTTT.

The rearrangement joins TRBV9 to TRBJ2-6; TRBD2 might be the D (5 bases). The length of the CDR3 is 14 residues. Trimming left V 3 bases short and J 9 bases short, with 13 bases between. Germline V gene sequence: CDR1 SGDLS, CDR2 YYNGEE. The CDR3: CASSGETGDNVLTF. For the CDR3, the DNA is TGTGCCAGCAGCGGGGAGACGGGCGACAACGTCCTGACTTTC.

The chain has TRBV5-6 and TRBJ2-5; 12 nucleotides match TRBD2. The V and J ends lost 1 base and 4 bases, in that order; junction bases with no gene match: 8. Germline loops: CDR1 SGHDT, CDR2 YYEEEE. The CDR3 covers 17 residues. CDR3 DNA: TGTGCCAGCAGCTTGTTGGCTAGCGGGAGGGCCCGAGAGACCCAGTACTTC. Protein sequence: CASSLLASGRARETQYF.

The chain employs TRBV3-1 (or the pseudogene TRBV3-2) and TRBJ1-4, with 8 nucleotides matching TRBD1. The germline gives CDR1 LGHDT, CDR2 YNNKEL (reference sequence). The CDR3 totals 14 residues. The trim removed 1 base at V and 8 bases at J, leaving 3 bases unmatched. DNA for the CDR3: TGTGCCAGCAGCCAAGGACAGGGGAACGAAAAACTGTTTTTT. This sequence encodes CASSQGQGNEKLFF.

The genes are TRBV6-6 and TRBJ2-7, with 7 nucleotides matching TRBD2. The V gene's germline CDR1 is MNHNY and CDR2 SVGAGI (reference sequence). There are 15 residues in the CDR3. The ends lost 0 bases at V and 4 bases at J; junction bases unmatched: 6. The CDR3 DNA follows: TGTGCCAGCAGTTACTCGAGGGCTAGCGGTTACGAGCAGTACTTC. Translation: CASSYSRASGYEQYF.

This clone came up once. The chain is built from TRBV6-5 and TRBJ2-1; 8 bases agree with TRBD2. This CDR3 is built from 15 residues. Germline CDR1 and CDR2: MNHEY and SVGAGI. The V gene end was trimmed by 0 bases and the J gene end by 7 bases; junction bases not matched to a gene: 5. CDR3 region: CASSYSWSGRNEQFF. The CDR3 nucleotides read TGTGCCAGCAGTTACTCCTGGAGCGGGAGAAATGAGCAGTTCTTC.

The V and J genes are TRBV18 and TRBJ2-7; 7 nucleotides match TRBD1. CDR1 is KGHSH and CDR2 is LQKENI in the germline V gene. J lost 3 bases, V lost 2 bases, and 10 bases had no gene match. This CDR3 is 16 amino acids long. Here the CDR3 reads CASSPTSGTDHYEQYF. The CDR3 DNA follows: TGTGCCAGCTCACCAACCTCCGGGACAGACCACTACGAGCAGTACTTC.

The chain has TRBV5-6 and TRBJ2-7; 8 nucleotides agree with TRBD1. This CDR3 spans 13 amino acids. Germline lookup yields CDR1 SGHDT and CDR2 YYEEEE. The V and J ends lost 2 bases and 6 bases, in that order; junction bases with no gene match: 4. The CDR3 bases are TGTGCCAGCAGCTTAGGACAGGGTCGCGAGCAGTACTTC. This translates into CASSLGQGREQYF.

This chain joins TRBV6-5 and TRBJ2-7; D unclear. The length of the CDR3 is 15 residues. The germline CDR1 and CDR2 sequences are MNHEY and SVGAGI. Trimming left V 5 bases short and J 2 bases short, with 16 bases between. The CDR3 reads CASSPRFGSAYEQYF. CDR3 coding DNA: TGTGCCAGCAGTCCCCGGTTTGGCAGCGCCTACGAGCAGTACTTC.

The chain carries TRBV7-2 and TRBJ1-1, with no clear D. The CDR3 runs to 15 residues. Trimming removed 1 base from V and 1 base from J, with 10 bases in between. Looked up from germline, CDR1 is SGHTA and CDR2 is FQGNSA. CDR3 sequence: CASSLVGGQNTEAFF. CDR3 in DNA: TGTGCCAGCAGCTTAGTAGGAGGGCAGAACACTGAAGCTTTCTTT.

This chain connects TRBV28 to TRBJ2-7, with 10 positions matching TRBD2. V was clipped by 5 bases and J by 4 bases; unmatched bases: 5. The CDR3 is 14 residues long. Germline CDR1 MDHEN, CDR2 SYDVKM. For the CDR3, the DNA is TGTGCCAGCAGTATCGGGACTAGCGAGTACGAGCAGTACTTC. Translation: CASSIGTSEYEQYF.

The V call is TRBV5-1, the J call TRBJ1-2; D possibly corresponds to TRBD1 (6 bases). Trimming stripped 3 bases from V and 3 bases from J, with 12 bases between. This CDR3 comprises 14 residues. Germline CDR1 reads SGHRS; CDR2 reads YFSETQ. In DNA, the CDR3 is TGCGCCAGCAGCTGGGGGCAGAACGACTATGGCTACACCTTC. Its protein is CASSWGQNDYGYTF.

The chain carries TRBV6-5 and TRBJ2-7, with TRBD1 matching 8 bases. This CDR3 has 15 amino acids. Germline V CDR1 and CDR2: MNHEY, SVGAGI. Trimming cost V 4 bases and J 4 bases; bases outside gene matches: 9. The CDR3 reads CASSSPQGAGYEQYF. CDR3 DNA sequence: TGTGCCAGCAGTTCTCCGCAGGGGGCAGGGTACGAGCAGTACTTC.

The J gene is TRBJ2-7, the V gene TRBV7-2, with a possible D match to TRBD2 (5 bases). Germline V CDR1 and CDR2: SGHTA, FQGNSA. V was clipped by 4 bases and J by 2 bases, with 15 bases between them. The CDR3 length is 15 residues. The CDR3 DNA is TGTGCCAGCAGCTCCCCGCGGAGCGGCGCCTACGAGCAGTACTTC. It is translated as CASSSPRSGAYEQYF.

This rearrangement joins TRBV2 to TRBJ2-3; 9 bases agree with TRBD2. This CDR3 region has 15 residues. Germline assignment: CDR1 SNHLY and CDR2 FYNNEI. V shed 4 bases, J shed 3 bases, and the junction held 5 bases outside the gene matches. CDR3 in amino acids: CASSGGLAGTDTQYF. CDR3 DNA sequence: TGTGCCAGCAGTGGCGGGCTAGCGGGGACAGATACGCAGTATTTT.

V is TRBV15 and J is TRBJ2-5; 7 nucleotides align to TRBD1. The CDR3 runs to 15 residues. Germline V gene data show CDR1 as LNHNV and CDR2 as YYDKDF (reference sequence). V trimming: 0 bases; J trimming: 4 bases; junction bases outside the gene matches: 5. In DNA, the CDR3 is TGTGCCACCAGCAGAGACAGGGGGAGTATAGAGACCCAGTACTTC. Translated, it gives CATSRDRGSIETQYF.

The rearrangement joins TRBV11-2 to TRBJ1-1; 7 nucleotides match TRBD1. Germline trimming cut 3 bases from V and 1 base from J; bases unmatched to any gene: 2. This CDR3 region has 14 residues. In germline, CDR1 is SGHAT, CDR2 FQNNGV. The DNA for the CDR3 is TGTGCCAGCAGCTTTAGGGGGCAGAACACTGAAGCTTTCTTT. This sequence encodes CASSFRGQNTEAFF.

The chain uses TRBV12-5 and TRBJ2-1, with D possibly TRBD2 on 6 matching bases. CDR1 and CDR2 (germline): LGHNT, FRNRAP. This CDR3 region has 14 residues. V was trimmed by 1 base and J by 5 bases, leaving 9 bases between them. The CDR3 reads CASGLGRGHNEQFF. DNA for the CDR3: TGTGCTAGTGGTTTGGGGCGGGGACACAATGAGCAGTTCTTC.

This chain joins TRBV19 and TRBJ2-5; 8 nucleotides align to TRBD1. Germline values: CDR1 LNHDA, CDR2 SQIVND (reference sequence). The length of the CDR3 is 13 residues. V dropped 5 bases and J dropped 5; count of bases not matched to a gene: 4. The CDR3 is CASSQGAWETQYF. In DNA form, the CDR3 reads TGTGCCAGTAGTCAGGGGGCCTGGGAGACCCAGTACTTC. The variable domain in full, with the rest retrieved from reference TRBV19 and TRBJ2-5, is DGGITQSPKYLFRKEGQNVTLSCEQNLNHDAMYWYRQDPGQGLRLIYYSQIVNDFQKGDIAEGYSVSREKKESFPLTVTSAQKNPTAFYLCASSQGAWETQYFGPGTRLLVL.

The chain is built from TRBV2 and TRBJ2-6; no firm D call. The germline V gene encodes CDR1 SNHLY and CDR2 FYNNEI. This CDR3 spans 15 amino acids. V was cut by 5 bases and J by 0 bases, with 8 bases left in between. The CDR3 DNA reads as TGTGCCAGCAGTATCTTCGGCTCTGGGGCCAACGTCCTGACTTTC. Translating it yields CASSIFGSGANVLTF. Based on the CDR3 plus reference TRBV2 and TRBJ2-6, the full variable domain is EPEVTQTPSHQVTQMGQEVILRCVPISNHLYFYWYRQILGQKVEFLVSFYNNEISEKSEIFDDQFSVERPDGSNFTLKIRSTKLEDSAMYFCASSIFGSGANVLTFGAGSRLTVL.

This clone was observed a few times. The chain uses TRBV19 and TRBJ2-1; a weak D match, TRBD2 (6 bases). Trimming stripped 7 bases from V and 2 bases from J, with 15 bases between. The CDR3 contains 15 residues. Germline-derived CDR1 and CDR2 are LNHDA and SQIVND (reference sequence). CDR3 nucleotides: TGTGCCAGTACGGTACGGCGGGAAGCCTACAATGAGCAGTTCTTC. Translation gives CASTVRREAYNEQFF.